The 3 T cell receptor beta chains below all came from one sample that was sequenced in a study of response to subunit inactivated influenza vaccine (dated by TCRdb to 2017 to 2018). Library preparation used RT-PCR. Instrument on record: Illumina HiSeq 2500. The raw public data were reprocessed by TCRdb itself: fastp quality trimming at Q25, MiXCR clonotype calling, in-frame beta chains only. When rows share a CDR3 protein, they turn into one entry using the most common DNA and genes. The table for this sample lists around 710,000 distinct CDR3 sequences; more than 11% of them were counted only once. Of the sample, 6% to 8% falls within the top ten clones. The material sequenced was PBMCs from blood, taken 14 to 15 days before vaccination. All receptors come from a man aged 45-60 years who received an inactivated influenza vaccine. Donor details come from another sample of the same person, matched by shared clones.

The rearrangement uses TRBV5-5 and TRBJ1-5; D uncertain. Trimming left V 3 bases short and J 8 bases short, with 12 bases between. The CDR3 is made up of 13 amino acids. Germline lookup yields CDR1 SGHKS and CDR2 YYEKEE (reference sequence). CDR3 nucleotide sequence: TGTGCCAGCAGCTATTTAGACGCGGAGCCCCAGCATTTT. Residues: CASSYLDAEPQHF.

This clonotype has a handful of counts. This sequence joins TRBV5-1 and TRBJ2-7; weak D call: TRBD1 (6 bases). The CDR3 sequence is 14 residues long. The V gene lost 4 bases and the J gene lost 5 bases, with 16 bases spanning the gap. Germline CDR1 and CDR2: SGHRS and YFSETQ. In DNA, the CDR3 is TGCGCCAGCAGCCCTAGGACAGCGAGGGACGAGCAGTACTTC. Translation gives CASSPRTARDEQYF.

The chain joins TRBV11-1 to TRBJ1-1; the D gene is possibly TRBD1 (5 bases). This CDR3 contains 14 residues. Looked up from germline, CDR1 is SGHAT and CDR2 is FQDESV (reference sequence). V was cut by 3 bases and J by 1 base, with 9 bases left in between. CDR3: CASSLDIKNTEAFF. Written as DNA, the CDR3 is TGTGCCAGCAGCTTGGACATCAAGAACACTGAAGCTTTCTTT. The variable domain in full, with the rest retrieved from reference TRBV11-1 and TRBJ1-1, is EAEVAQSPRYKITEKSQAVAFWCDPISGHATLYWYRQILGQGPELLVQFQDESVVDDSQLPKDRFSAERLKGVDSTLKIQPAELGDSAMYLCASSLDIKNTEAFFGQGTRLTVV.